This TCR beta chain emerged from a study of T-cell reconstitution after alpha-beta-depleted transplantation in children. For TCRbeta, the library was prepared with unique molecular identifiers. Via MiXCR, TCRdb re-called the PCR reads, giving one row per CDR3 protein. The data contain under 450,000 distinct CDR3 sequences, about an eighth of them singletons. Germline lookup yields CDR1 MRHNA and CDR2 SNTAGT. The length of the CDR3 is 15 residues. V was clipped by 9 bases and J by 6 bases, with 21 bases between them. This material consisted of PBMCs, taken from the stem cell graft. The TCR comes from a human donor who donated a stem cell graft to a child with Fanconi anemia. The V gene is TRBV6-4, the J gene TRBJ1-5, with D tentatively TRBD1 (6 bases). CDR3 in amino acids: CARPLEGGLIQPQHF. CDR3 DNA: TGTGCCAGACCCCTCGAGGGGGGCCTTATTCAGCCCCAGCATTTT.